The T cell receptor (beta chain) under discussion was sequenced for a study of shared T cell receptors in the human thymus. Here immunoSEQ multiplex PCR was the method, and the copy in TCRdb shows in-frame clones only, minus some. Of approximately 68,000 clones listed, 90% to 95% are singletons. Looked up from germline, CDR1 is MGHRA and CDR2 is YSYEKL. This CDR3 contains 18 residues. The junction had 18 bases not matched to a gene; V was cut back by 0 bases and J by 8 bases. The source is a human donor. This sequence joins TRBV4-1 and TRBJ1-2; 7 positions match TRBD1. Sequencing was performed on thymocytes. CDR3 region: CASSQEDLVRGGFGGYTF. The CDR3 DNA follows: TGCGCCAGCAGCCAAGAAGATCTCGTCAGGGGGGGTTTTGGAGGCTACACCTTC.